Shown below are 6 T cell receptor beta chains from a single sample sequenced in a study of regulatory T cells in long-lasting Graves disease. Arm-PCR of CDR3 regions with iRepertoire HTBI primers generated TCR beta libraries. Each CDR3 protein is one row after TCRdb ran MiXCR on the multiplex PCR reads. Counted here are 700,000 or so distinct CDR3 sequences, about 32% occurring once; the ten biggest clones make up about 42%. The time point denotes: persistent/refractory GD, antithyroid drugs over 5 years with positive TRAb. Preparation of the TCR library used RNA extracted from PBMCs. The material was peripheral blood mononuclear cells (PBMCs), obtained when the disease was refractory, from a patient treated with antithyroid drugs. The receptors were gathered from a female donor with Graves disease.

The gene calls are TRBV6-1 and TRBJ2-1, with no clear D. V was cut by 3 bases and J by 6 bases, with 6 bases left in between. Germline CDR1 and CDR2: MNHNS and SASEGT. The CDR3 is 12 residues long. This CDR3 is CASSESVNEQFF. The CDR3 nucleotides read TGTGCCAGCAGTGAGTCAGTCAATGAGCAGTTCTTC.

J is TRBJ2-5 and V is TRBV6-1, with 7 nucleotides matching TRBD1. This CDR3 comprises 14 residues. V gave up 6 bases and J gave up 1 base; unmatched junction bases: 5. Germline V gene data show CDR1 as MNHNS and CDR2 as SASEGT. The CDR3: CASSATGFQETQYF. The DNA for the CDR3 is TGTGCCAGCAGCGCGACAGGGTTCCAAGAGACCCAGTACTTC.

The chain is built from TRBV3-1 and TRBJ2-2, with TRBD1 identical over 9 bases. The CDR3 is 16 amino acids. Germline trimming cut 4 bases from V and 7 bases from J; bases unmatched to any gene: 10. Germline V gene data show CDR1 as LGHDT and CDR2 as YNNKEL (reference sequence). The CDR3 nucleotides read TGTGCCAGCAGCCCCCCCGGGACAGGGTTCGGCGGGGAGCTGTTTTTT. This gives the protein CASSPPGTGFGGELFF.

The chain uses TRBV20-1 and TRBJ1-2; 9 bases line up with TRBD1. Germline trimming cut 2 bases from V and 8 bases from J; bases unmatched to any gene: 6. The CDR3 has 13 amino acids. CDR1 DFQATT and CDR2 SNEGSKA come from the germline V gene (reference sequence). CDR3 sequence reads: CSARITGGKGYTF. The CDR3 nucleotides read TGCAGTGCTAGAATCACAGGGGGCAAAGGCTACACCTTC.

The rearrangement joins TRBV7-9 to TRBJ1-2; TRBD1 is a possible D gene (6 bases). CDR3 length: 16 residues. V dropped 7 bases and J dropped 6 bases, with 24 bases sitting between them. Germline V gene data show CDR1 as SEHNR and CDR2 as FQNEAQ (reference sequence). CDR3 loop: CASTPGAEARSDGYTF. The CDR3 DNA follows: TGTGCCAGCACCCCAGGGGCAGAAGCCCGGTCTGATGGCTACACCTTC.

This clonotype was recorded a few times. Given the absence of the conserved phenylalanine or tryptophan at the CDR3 end, a read error is likely. The V gene is TRBV28, the J gene TRBJ1-5; D unclear. Deletions cut 5 bases from V and 2 bases from J, with 28 bases between. The CDR3 is 20 residues long. Germline lookup yields CDR1 MDHEN and CDR2 SYDVKM. CDR3 residues: CASSPLIEGGHPPGNQPQHS. DNA of the CDR3: TGTGCCAGCAGTCCACTCATTGAGGGTGGCCACCCCCCAGGCAATCAGCCCCAGCATTCT.